Presented here are 10 T cell receptor beta chains from one specimen sequenced in a study of blood T cell repertoires in COVID-19. Method: immunoSEQ multiplex PCR; TCRdb's copy keeps in-frame clones and lacks some. The sample holds a few hundred thousand clones; 70% to 90% are singletons and the top ten take 6.6%. Input material: PBMCs or T cells enriched from blood (not recorded which). These receptors originate from a woman between 50 and 59 years old who had been exposed to COVID-19.

The chain recombines TRBV15 with TRBJ1-2; D unresolved. CDR1 and CDR2 from the germline V gene are LNHNV and YYDKDF (reference sequence). The CDR3 extends over 11 amino acids. Trimming removed 8 bases from V and 3 bases from J, with 7 bases in between. DNA of the CDR3: TGTGCCACCGGAGTAGACTATGGCTACACCTTC. This codes for CATGVDYGYTF.

This clone appeared a few times. Other DNA sequences in the sample encode the same CDR3. The chain is built from TRBV19 and TRBJ2-7; a possible D gene is TRBD2 (5 bases). Germline CDR1 reads LNHDA; CDR2 reads SQIVND (reference sequence). CDR3 length: 14 residues. V dropped 4 bases and J dropped 0 bases, with 10 bases sitting between them. CDR3 sequence: CASSTGLFSYEQYF. CDR3 coding DNA: TGTGCCAGTAGTACCGGACTTTTCTCCTACGAGCAGTACTTC.

This clone occurred once. The chain uses TRBV25-1 and TRBJ2-1, with 9 positions matching TRBD2. CDR3 length: 16 amino acids. In germline, CDR1 is MGHDK, CDR2 SYGVNS. V was pared by 3 bases and J by 6 bases, with 9 bases of the junction left unmatched. The CDR3 loop is CASSDPGGGASNEQFF. DNA for the CDR3: TGTGCCAGCAGTGATCCGGGCGGGGGGGCCAGCAATGAGCAGTTCTTC.

The CDR3 DNA follows: TGTGCCAGCAGCTTAGCAACAGGGATTTCCTACGAGCAGTACTTC. Translation gives CASSLATGISYEQYF. The chain uses TRBV7-2 and TRBJ2-7, with D perhaps matching TRBD1 (6 bases). CDR1 is SGHTA and CDR2 is FQGNSA in the germline V gene. The CDR3 consists of 15 residues. Trimming left V 0 bases short and J 1 base short, with 10 bases between.

The count of this clone is one. The chain has TRBV19 and TRBJ1-1; D uncertain. V was cut by 3 bases and J by 2 bases, with 19 bases left in between. From germline, CDR1 is LNHDA and CDR2 SQIVND (reference sequence). The CDR3 runs 17 residues. The CDR3 sequence: CASSIGRGGSINTEAFF. CDR3 DNA: TGTGCCAGTAGTATCGGACGAGGAGGTTCAATCAACACTGAAGCTTTCTTT. The full variable domain, rest sourced from reference TRBV19 and TRBJ1-1, is DGGITQSPKYLFRKEGQNVTLSCEQNLNHDAMYWYRQDPGQGLRLIYYSQIVNDFQKGDIAEGYSVSREKKESFPLTVTSAQKNPTAFYLCASSIGRGGSINTEAFFGQGTRLTVV.

DNA of the CDR3: TGTGCCAGCAGCCTACAGGGGGCGATAGGTGAAAAACTGTTTTTT. Protein sequence: CASSLQGAIGEKLFF. This chain connects TRBV3-1 (or the pseudogene TRBV3-2) to TRBJ1-4; TRBD1 agrees at 9 bases. The CDR3 contains 15 residues. J lost 7 bases, V lost 4 bases, and 7 bases had no gene match. Germline V gene lookup returns CDR1 LGHDT and CDR2 YNNKEL (reference sequence).

In nucleotides, the CDR3 is TGTGCCAGCAGCCAAGATCCCGCAGTCGGCGGGCAGAGCTCCTACAATGAGCAGTTCTTC. The encoded protein is CASSQDPAVGGQSSYNEQFF. The chain uses TRBV4-2 and TRBJ2-1; tentative D call: TRBD2 (5 bases). V was cut by 0 bases and J by 0 bases, with 21 bases left in between. CDR1 and CDR2 from the germline V gene are LGHNA and YNFKEQ. The CDR3 loop spans 20 amino acids.

The V call is TRBV5-1, the J call TRBJ1-2; D remains ambiguous. CDR1 and CDR2 from the germline V gene are SGHRS and YFSETQ. The CDR3 spans 14 residues. The V end was cut by 0 bases, the J end by 7 bases, with 13 bases between. The CDR3 DNA reads as TGCGCCAGCAGCTTGGGCAGAGGGAGTATTGGCTACACCTTC. Translating gives CASSLGRGSIGYTF.

This rearrangement joins TRBV6-5 to TRBJ2-3; 8 bases line up with TRBD2. CDR1 is MNHEY, CDR2 SVGAGI, per germline. The CDR3 length is 14 residues. Trimming at V came to 8 bases and at J to 2 bases, leaving 6 bases not matched to a gene. In nucleotides, the CDR3 is TGTGCCAGCGTCCCGGGGGGGTTCACAGATACGCAGTATTTT. Its translation is CASVPGGFTDTQYF.

The chain combines TRBV6-5 with TRBJ2-7; D may be TRBD2 (5 bases). Germline V lookup: CDR1 MNHEY, CDR2 SVGAGI. The CDR3 sequence is 14 residues long. Trimming left V 7 bases short and J 0 bases short, with 13 bases between. CDR3 in DNA: TGTGCCAGCACCCTCAGGAGGAGCTCCTACGAGCAGTACTTC. Translation gives CASTLRRSSYEQYF.